The sequence of this T cell receptor beta chain was determined in a study of regulatory T cells in long-lasting Graves disease. Documented time point: newly diagnosed GD, antithyroid drugs for less than 3 months. PBMC-derived RNA was used for the TCR library. Arm-PCR with iRepertoire HTBI primers amplified the CDR3 regions for these TCR beta libraries. TCRdb reprocessed the multiplex PCR reads via MiXCR and lists one record per CDR3 protein. Of roughly 250,000 distinct CDR3 sequences in the sample, around a sixth were seen once. Trimming stripped 2 bases from V and 5 bases from J, with 6 bases between. The CDR3 totals 12 residues. Germline V gene sequence: CDR1 MDHEN, CDR2 SYDVKM. This clonotype was observed many times. These data were also filed under a second study, of T cells in Graves' hyperthyroidism and ophthalmopathy.

The sample here was peripheral blood mononuclear cells (PBMCs), taken at new diagnosis, from a patient treated with antithyroid drugs. J is TRBJ1-2 and V is TRBV28, with no clear D. This TCR was sampled from a woman aged 25 to 39 with Graves disease. The CDR3 region is CASSLTVYGYTF. CDR3 nucleotide sequence: TGTGCCAGCAGTTTAACAGTTTATGGCTACACCTTC.